Following are 24 T cell receptor beta chains from one sample sequenced in a study of blood T cell repertoires in COVID-19. The protocol was immunoSEQ multiplex PCR, while the TCRdb copy is restricted to in-frame clones and leaves out a portion. In the table there are about 210,000 clones, under 90% of which are singletons. The source material was PBMCs or T cells enriched from blood (not recorded which). The source of these receptors is a woman between 50 and 59 years old with acute COVID-19.

The chain recombines TRBV12-5 with TRBJ2-7, with 9 positions matching TRBD1. Germline V CDR1 and CDR2: LGHNT, FRNRAP. This CDR3 has 16 residues. Unmatched junction bases numbered 12, after V lost 7 bases and J lost 2 bases. The CDR3 protein is CASAIFRGQGTYEQYF. The CDR3 DNA follows: TGTGCTAGTGCCATTTTTAGGGGACAGGGAACCTACGAGCAGTACTTC.

V is TRBV18 and J is TRBJ2-6; D is undetermined. CDR1 is KGHSH and CDR2 is LQKENI in the germline V gene. CDR3 size: 15 residues. V lost 3 bases to trimming and J lost 0 bases, with 6 bases between them. CDR3 residues: CASSPAPSGANVLTF. The DNA for the CDR3 is TGTGCCAGCTCACCGGCCCCCTCTGGGGCCAACGTCCTGACTTTC. Full variable domain (outside the CDR3, taken from reference TRBV18 and TRBJ2-6): NAGVMQNPRHLVRRRGQEARLRCSPMKGHSHVYWYRQLPEEGLKFMVYLQKENIIDESGMPKERFSAEFPKEGPSILRIQQVVRGDSAAYFCASSPAPSGANVLTFGAGSRLTVL.

The rearrangement uses TRBV25-1 and TRBJ1-5; TRBD1 matches at 7 bases. The ends lost 2 bases at V and 2 bases at J; junction bases unmatched: 0. Germline values: CDR1 MGHDK, CDR2 SYGVNS. The CDR3 contains 14 residues. CDR3 sequence reads: CASSETGGNQPQHF. The CDR3 bases are TGTGCCAGCAGTGAAACAGGGGGCAATCAGCCCCAGCATTTT.

The rearrangement links TRBV9 to TRBJ1-2; weak D call: TRBD1 (5 bases). Germline V lookup: CDR1 SGDLS, CDR2 YYNGEE. The CDR3 spans 22 residues. V lost 3 bases, J lost 5 bases, and 38 bases lay in between. CDR3 nucleotides: TGTGCCAGCAGCGATCCTAAGGGGTACCGCCGAATGGAGTCAGAAGGGCAATATGGCTACACCTTC. It is translated as CASSDPKGYRRMESEGQYGYTF.

The chain carries TRBV12-3 or TRBV12-4 and TRBJ2-3, with 7 bases identical to TRBD2. This CDR3 contains 13 residues. The ends lost 8 bases at V and 7 bases at J; junction bases unmatched: 9. The DNA for the CDR3 is TGTGCCAGCCGGAGCGGGGACCGTAATACGCAGTATTTT. Protein product: CASRSGDRNTQYF.

This clone was observed a single time. V gene TRBV24-1 combines with J gene TRBJ2-7, with D possibly matching TRBD1 (6 bases). CDR3 size: 13 residues. The germline V and J ends were trimmed by 9 bases and 1 base, with 12 bases remaining between them. The V gene's germline CDR1 is KGHDR and CDR2 SFDVKD. The CDR3 sequence: CATAQGGSYEQYF. DNA for the CDR3: TGTGCCACCGCACAGGGCGGTTCCTACGAGCAGTACTTC.

CDR3 region: CARSPKFRVGGYEYF. CDR3 nucleotide sequence: TGTGCCAGAAGCCCAAAATTCCGGGTAGGGGGCTATGAGTACTTC. The rearrangement joins TRBV5-3 to TRBJ2-7, with 7 bases that match TRBD1. TRBV5-3 is noted as an ORF with a role that remains uncertain. With 4 bases clipped from V and 11 bases from J, the junction kept 18 bases outside the gene matches. The CDR3 runs 15 residues.

This clone was seen many times. This sample includes further DNA sequences coding for the same CDR3. The rearrangement joins TRBV5-1 to TRBJ1-1, with D possibly being TRBD1 (5 bases). V lost 2 bases to trimming and J lost 0 bases, with 8 bases between them. The CDR3 has 14 residues. Germline CDR1 SGHRS, CDR2 YFSETQ. The CDR3 DNA follows: TGCGCCAGCAGCTTAGGACAAATGAACACTGAAGCTTTCTTT. This codes for CASSLGQMNTEAFF.

This clone was found a few times. The chain joins TRBV28 to TRBJ1-1; the D is unclear. Germline loops: CDR1 MDHEN, CDR2 SYDVKM. V lost 0 bases to trimming and J lost 4 bases, with 12 bases between them. This CDR3 has 15 residues. The CDR3: CASSLWTAGGTEAFF. Here the CDR3 DNA reads TGTGCCAGCAGTTTATGGACGGCGGGTGGCACTGAAGCTTTCTTT. Supplemented by reference TRBV28 and TRBJ1-1, the full variable domain reads DVKVTQSSRYLVKRTGEKVFLECVQDMDHENMFWYRQDPGLGLRLIYFSYDVKMKEKGDIPEGYSVSREKKERFSLILESASTNQTSMYLCASSLWTAGGTEAFFGQGTRLTVV.

The CDR3 sequence: CASSLDRLAALYEQYF. DNA for the CDR3: TGTGCCAGCAGTTTAGACCGACTAGCGGCCCTCTACGAGCAGTACTTC. This chain joins TRBV27 and TRBJ2-7, with 9 bases lining up with TRBD2. This CDR3 has 16 amino acids. V lost 2 bases to trimming and J lost 3 bases; unmatched junction nucleotides: 8. The V gene's germline CDR1 is MNHEY and CDR2 SMNVEV (reference sequence).

The J gene is TRBJ1-6, the V gene TRBV4-2; D not resolved. The V and J ends lost 1 base and 7 bases respectively, with 8 bases between them. The CDR3 runs to 14 residues. The germline gives CDR1 LGHNA, CDR2 YNFKEQ. This CDR3 is CASSQGSLNSPLHF. The DNA for the CDR3 is TGTGCCAGCAGCCAAGGATCTCTAAATTCACCCCTCCACTTT.

The genes are TRBV11-3 and TRBJ2-7; 9 bases are shared with TRBD2. The CDR3 sequence is 16 residues long. Germline CDR1 reads SGHNT; CDR2 reads YENEEA. V lost 2 bases to trimming and J lost 5 bases; unmatched junction nucleotides: 10. The CDR3 region has the DNA TGTGCCAGCAGCTTATCTAGCGGGGTCTCGGGGGACGAGCAGTACTTC. Translation: CASSLSSGVSGDEQYF.

The chain uses TRBV28 and TRBJ2-7, with D possibly being TRBD1 (5 bases). V lost 6 bases to trimming and J lost 0 bases, with 6 bases between them. The CDR3 spans 12 residues. Germline lookup yields CDR1 MDHEN and CDR2 SYDVKM. The CDR3 region has the DNA TGTGCCAGCAGCAGGGCCTCCTACGAGCAGTACTTC. As protein: CASSRASYEQYF.

This clone has more than one count but fewer than ten. The CDR3 is CASSLVSGRMSDTQYF. The CDR3 bases are TGTGCCAGCAGCTTAGTGAGCGGGAGGATGTCAGATACGCAGTATTTT. The chain links TRBV7-2 to TRBJ2-3, with 9 nucleotides matching TRBD2. The CDR3 loop spans 16 amino acids. J gave up 4 bases and V 1 base, and 6 bases lay outside the gene matches. Germline lookup yields CDR1 SGHTA and CDR2 FQGNSA.

The chain employs TRBV7-2 and TRBJ2-3; 9 nucleotides agree with TRBD1. Unmatched junction bases numbered 4, after V lost 3 bases and J lost 3 bases. The CDR3 length is 15 residues. The V gene's germline CDR1 is SGHTA and CDR2 FQGNSA. CDR3 protein: CASSFDRGGTDTQYF. The DNA of the CDR3 is TGTGCCAGCAGCTTCGACAGGGGGGGAACAGATACGCAGTATTTT.

This chain links TRBV23-1 with TRBJ1-2; D unresolved. TRBV23-1 counts as an open reading frame of uncertain function. CDR3 size: 21 residues. Trimming removed 2 bases from V and 0 bases from J, with 28 bases in between. The CDR3 DNA reads as TGCGCCAGCAGTCAACGGGCGGACTATTCCGGGCCGCCGGAGTCTAACTATGGCTACACCTTC. It is translated as CASSQRADYSGPPESNYGYTF.

The rearrangement uses TRBV27 and TRBJ2-7; D might be TRBD1 (6 bases). Trimming stripped 4 bases from V and 3 bases from J, with 10 bases between. The CDR3 length is 13 residues. Germline V gene lookup returns CDR1 MNHEY and CDR2 SMNVEV (reference sequence). The CDR3 DNA reads as TGTGCCAGCAGTTGGGGGCCGGACTACGAGCAGTACTTC. Residues: CASSWGPDYEQYF.

This clone turned up a few times. This chain uses TRBV24-1 with TRBJ2-3; 13 bases agree with TRBD2. CDR3 length: 17 residues. Germline loops: CDR1 KGHDR, CDR2 SFDVKD. The junction had 8 bases not matched to a gene; V was cut back by 4 bases and J by 5 bases. The CDR3 nucleotides read TGTGCCACCAGTGACCCTTTCACTAGCGGGAGGGGAGATACGCAGTATTTT. It yields the protein CATSDPFTSGRGDTQYF.

The chain is built from TRBV10-3 and TRBJ1-2; D gene uncertain. CDR3 length: 14 amino acids. V dropped 3 bases and J dropped 2 bases, with 10 bases sitting between them. CDR1 is ENHRY, CDR2 SYGVKD, per germline. Here the CDR3 DNA reads TGTGCCATCAGTGACACGGGAACCAACTATGGCTACACCTTC. Translation: CAISDTGTNYGYTF.

V usage is TRBV19 and J usage is TRBJ2-7; tentatively, D is TRBD1 (6 bases). The germline CDR1 and CDR2 sequences are LNHDA and SQIVND (reference sequence). This CDR3 contains 12 residues. V was shortened by 5 bases and J by 6 bases, with 11 bases between the two germline ends. CDR3 coding DNA: TGTGCCAGTAGTCCCGACAGGATCGAGCAGTACTTC. Its translation: CASSPDRIEQYF.

The chain employs TRBV19 and TRBJ1-3; D not certain. CDR1 is LNHDA and CDR2 is SQIVND in the germline V gene (reference sequence). CDR3 size: 17 residues. The V end was cut by 3 bases, the J end by 0 bases, with 15 bases between. The CDR3 DNA reads TGTGCCAGTAGTATCAACCTCGAACACAGCTCTGGAAACACCATATATTTT. Residues: CASSINLEHSSGNTIYF. The full variable domain, rest sourced from reference TRBV19 and TRBJ1-3, is DGGITQSPKYLFRKEGQNVTLSCEQNLNHDAMYWYRQDPGQGLRLIYYSQIVNDFQKGDIAEGYSVSREKKESFPLTVTSAQKNPTAFYLCASSINLEHSSGNTIYFGEGSWLTVV.

The chain employs TRBV28 and TRBJ2-6, with 11 positions matching TRBD1. Looked up from germline, CDR1 is MDHEN and CDR2 is SYDVKM. V lost 8 bases and J lost 2; bases outside the gene matches: 8. The length of the CDR3 is 17 residues. The CDR3 protein is CASGRDRGFPGANVLTF. The CDR3 DNA reads TGTGCCAGCGGCCGGGACAGGGGGTTTCCTGGGGCCAACGTCCTGACTTTC.

The gene calls are TRBV7-9 and TRBJ2-7, with D hard to call. The CDR3 is 12 amino acids. Per germline, CDR1 SEHNR and CDR2 FQNEAQ (reference sequence). V lost 5 bases and J lost 2, with 7 bases in between. The CDR3 here is CASSRTTYEQYF. As DNA, the CDR3 is TGTGCCAGCAGCCGAACTACCTACGAGCAGTACTTC.

The chain is built from TRBV29-1 and TRBJ2-7; 10 bases map to TRBD1. The germline V gene has CDR1 SQVTM and CDR2 ANQGSEA. There are 13 residues in the CDR3. After removal of 5 bases from V and 8 bases from J, the junction contained 9 bases not matched to a gene. The CDR3, as DNA: TGCAGCGTTAAGTCGACAGGGGGCTCCCAGCAGTACTTC. Translation: CSVKSTGGSQQYF.